A single sample gave rise to the 8 T cell receptor beta chains below, sequenced in a study of regulatory T cells in long-lasting Graves disease. Time point of the sample: persistent/refractory GD, antithyroid drugs over 5 years with positive TRAb. The TCR library was made from RNA extracted from PBMCs. Arm-PCR of CDR3 regions and iRepertoire HTBI primers were used to build TCR beta libraries. TCRdb reprocessed the multiplex PCR reads via MiXCR and lists one record per CDR3 protein. The sample consists of roughly 450,000 distinct CDR3 sequences, around 20% of them appearing once. The specimen was peripheral blood mononuclear cells (PBMCs), collected when the disease was refractory, from a patient treated with antithyroid drugs. Receptors were obtained from a female donor with Graves disease.

The chain recombines TRBV28 with TRBJ1-5; D might be TRBD1 (5 bases). Deletions cut 1 base from V and 3 bases from J, with 10 bases between. Germline V CDR1 and CDR2: MDHEN, SYDVKM. The CDR3 consists of 15 residues. CDR3 nucleotide sequence: TGTGCCAGCAGTTTATCCGGGGCGCTCAATCAGCCCCAGCATTTT. It yields the protein CASSLSGALNQPQHF.

In this sample, this clonotype turned up a few times. The gene calls are TRBV27 and TRBJ1-2; 8 positions match TRBD1. Unmatched junction bases numbered 4, after V lost 0 bases and J lost 4 bases. Per germline, CDR1 MNHEY and CDR2 SMNVEV (reference sequence). CDR3 size: 15 residues. The CDR3 region has the DNA TGTGCCAGCAGTTTATCCGGGACAGGCTTCTATGGCTACACCTTC. This codes for CASSLSGTGFYGYTF.

The J gene is TRBJ2-1, the V gene TRBV7-9; TRBD1 matches 9 bases. CDR3 size: 16 residues. The trim removed 4 bases at V and 2 bases at J, leaving 6 bases unmatched. In germline, CDR1 is SEHNR, CDR2 FQNEAQ (reference sequence). This CDR3 is CASSYRGLPPYNEQFF. CDR3 in DNA: TGTGCCAGCAGCTACAGGGGGCTTCCCCCCTACAATGAGCAGTTCTTC.

Many counts were recorded for this clonotype. This rearrangement joins TRBV20-1 to TRBJ1-2; TRBD1 aligns across 8 bases. The trim removed 3 bases at V and 3 bases at J, leaving 3 bases unmatched. Germline CDR1 reads DFQATT; CDR2 reads SNEGSKA (reference sequence). CDR3 size: 13 residues. CDR3 residues: CSASPGGDYGYTF. The CDR3 DNA reads TGCAGTGCTAGCCCAGGGGGCGACTATGGCTACACCTTC.

This clonotype was seen many times. V usage is TRBV6-1 and J usage is TRBJ2-2; the D gene is possibly TRBD1 (5 bases). Germline V gene lookup returns CDR1 MNHNS and CDR2 SASEGT. The CDR3 contains 17 residues. With 4 bases removed from V and 5 bases from J, the gap between germline ends came to 20 bases. CDR3 coding DNA: TGTGCCAGCAGTGGAACAGGTGGAAGTTTATGGACCGGGGAGCTGTTTTTT. This gives the protein CASSGTGGSLWTGELFF.

This clonotype was recorded at least ten times. V gene TRBV6-5 combines with J gene TRBJ1-2; 8 nucleotides align to TRBD1. V shed 4 bases, J shed 8 bases, and the junction held 6 bases outside the gene matches. The CDR3 extends over 13 amino acids. CDR1 is MNHEY and CDR2 is SVGAGI in the germline V gene. CDR3 nucleotide sequence: TGTGCCAGCAGTTTTTCGGCAGGGGGCGGCTACACCTTC. This codes for CASSFSAGGGYTF.

This clonotype has at least ten counts. This chain joins TRBV20-1 and TRBJ1-1; D is uncertain. The V end lost 0 bases, the J end lost 3 bases, and 5 bases lay between the germline ends. Germline V gives CDR1 DFQATT, CDR2 SNEGSKA (reference sequence). The CDR3 sequence is 12 residues long. The CDR3 is CSARESDTEAFF. The CDR3, as DNA: TGCAGTGCTAGAGAAAGTGACACTGAAGCTTTCTTT.

This clonotype was observed many times. The V gene is TRBV28, the J gene TRBJ2-7, with 7 bases matching TRBD2. Trimming at V came to 3 bases and at J to 7 bases, leaving 9 bases not matched to a gene. The CDR3 covers 14 residues. Germline assignment: CDR1 MDHEN and CDR2 SYDVKM. CDR3 protein: CASSFGAGAREQYF. CDR3 bases: TGTGCCAGCAGTTTCGGCGCGGGAGCTCGGGAGCAGTACTTC.